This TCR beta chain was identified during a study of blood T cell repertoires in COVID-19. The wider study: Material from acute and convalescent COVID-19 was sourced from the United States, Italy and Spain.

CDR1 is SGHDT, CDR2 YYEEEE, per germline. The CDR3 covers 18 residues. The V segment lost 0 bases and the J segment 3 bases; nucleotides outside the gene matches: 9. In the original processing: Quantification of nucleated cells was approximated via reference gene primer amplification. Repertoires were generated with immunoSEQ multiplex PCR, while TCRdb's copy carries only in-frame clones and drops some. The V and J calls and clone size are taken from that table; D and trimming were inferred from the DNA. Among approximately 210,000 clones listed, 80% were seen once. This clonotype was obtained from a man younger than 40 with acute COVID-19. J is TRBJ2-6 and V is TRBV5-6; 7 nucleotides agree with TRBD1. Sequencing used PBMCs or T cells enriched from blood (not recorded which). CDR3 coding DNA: TGTGCCAGCAGCTTGGCGTGGGGGCCAGGGGGTGGGGCCAACGTCCTGACTTTC. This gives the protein CASSLAWGPGGGANVLTF.